This T cell receptor beta chain was captured by sequencing in a study of CD8+ T cells in alopecia areata (dated by TCRdb to 2016 to 2019). In the study overall: The treated patients, all with moderate-to-severe alopecia areata, were enrolled in an open-label pilot trial of oral tofacitinib given at 5 to 10 mg twice daily. Tofacitinib was given for 6 to 18 months, followed by 6 months of follow-up off drug to assess delayed response and recurrence. Disease severity in treated patients was measured with the SALT score, which quantifies the percentage of affected scalp surface area. The study used high-throughput TCRbeta sequencing to examine T cell clonal expansion in alopecia areata, in both the C3H/HeJ mouse model and human patients. In humans, TCRbeta sequencing was performed on scalp tissue and on sorted CD4+ and CD8+ peripheral blood T cells from healthy controls and from patients with patchy or totalis/universalis alopecia areata. Patients on tofacitinib were biopsied at baseline and after 4 and 24 weeks of treatment, and several of the patients also had a later scalp biopsy. Scalp clonality was compared among normal scalp (n=4), patchy alopecia areata scalp (n=8), and alopecia totalis/universalis scalp (n=8). RNA was obtained with the PAXgene miRNA kit for fixed scalp, the miRNeasy kit for PBMCs, and the RNeasy kit for mouse skin. immunoSEQ multiplex PCR using 35 Vbeta forward primers and 13 Jbeta reverse primers was used to amplify TCRbeta CDR3 regions. Study-level results and caveats: Because the treated cohort was small and had just a single nonresponder, larger studies are needed to establish links between baseline CD8+ expansion and response. Unlike mouse skin, where gammadelta T cells dominate, normal human skin contains resident alphabeta T cells that get sequenced too, which complicates analysis of the scalp TCR repertoire. Many expanded lesional clones were found to persist in scalp and blood during tofacitinib treatment, and relapse after treatment cessation may be partly explained by this persistence. Lesional scalp, especially in alopecia totalis/universalis, showed higher clonality and more expanded CD8+ clones than normal scalp, suggesting antigenic drive. Scalp clonality and the number of expanded CD8+ clones among the top 100 scalp clones were significantly decreased by tofacitinib. TCR sequences shared between patients were less clear than in mice, possibly partly because of HLA diversity in the patient population.

The germline V gene provides CDR1 SGHDT and CDR2 YYEEEE. The CDR3 sequence holds 14 residues, the cysteine and phenylalanine included. Kept here is only the CDR3 DNA, which spans 42 bases and is read in frame from base 1. V loses 6 bases of germline sequence and J loses 4 bases, and the interval between the two ends is 15 bases. The library was made by the immunoSEQ multiplex PCR assay. To provide template for TCR sequencing, every sample had RNA extracted and reverse transcribed into cDNA. First-strand cDNA was synthesized with SuperScript III using a 2:1 mix of oligo-dT and random hexamers. A synthetic immune receptor repertoire was used to gauge amplification bias, and whatever bias remained was removed computationally. The paper's processing steps were these. Raw reads were preprocessed for error removal, and CDR3 was defined according to IMGT conventions as running from the conserved cysteine to phenylalanine. Clonality was computed by normalizing Shannon entropy by log2 of the number of productive unique TCRs and subtracting the result from 1. Whether scalp clones were CD4 or CD8 was inferred by matching scalp TCRbeta sequences against CD4 and CD8 repertoires sorted from blood. TCRdb limited this immuneACCESS table to in-frame rearrangements with V and J called. A share of clones is missing; checked studies link under half to unresolved V genes, and the rest is unexplained. The D gene and trimming were derived from the DNA, and the V and J assignments and clone size from that table. The sample records approximately 200,000 clones, about three fifths of which are singletons. The ten most abundant clones make up approximately 3.4% of the sample.

The time point label corresponds to: 4 weeks on oral tofacitinib. Per the publication, the treatment or condition label means: oral pan-JAK inhibitor, 5-10 mg twice daily. Lesional scalp punch biopsies and peripheral blood were collected from alopecia areata patients. PBMCs were separated by density centrifugation and stained for CD3, CD4 and CD8, after which CD4+ and CD8+ T cells were sorted on a FACSAria. Remarks on this clone: Its antigen target is currently unknown. The sample holds no much larger clone one base away, and base qualities are not on file.

The starting material was CD4+ T cells sorted from blood, obtained at week 4, from a patient treated with tofacitinib. The chain employs TRBV5-6 and TRBJ2-3, with no confidently assigned D gene. This TCR was recovered from a human donor with alopecia areata. The CDR3 protein: CASTPVSGPDTQYF. The bases are TGTGCCAGCACCCCGGTCAGTGGACCAGATACGCAGTATTTT.